This T cell receptor (beta chain) was profiled in a study of blood T cell repertoires in COVID-19. About the research overall: The cDNA or gDNA used as material had been derived from T cells, B-cell-depleted T cells, or PBMCs.

In the original analysis: Quantification of nucleated cells was approximated via reference gene primer amplification. The assay was immunoSEQ multiplex PCR, and TCRdb's table has in-frame clones only and misses some. Clonal size and the V and J genes are those of that table, whereas D and trimming came from the DNA. The data show some 48,000 clones, 75% to 85% seen once. Losses at the gene ends were 1 base for V and 4 bases for J; bases not matched to a gene: 3. There are 16 residues in the CDR3. Germline loops: CDR1 MNHEY, CDR2 SMNVEV (reference sequence). Material: peripheral blood. This clonotype originated in a human donor in a cohort sampled during active COVID-19. The chain joins TRBV27 to TRBJ2-1; 11 bases agree with TRBD2. CDR3 nucleotide sequence: TGTGCCAGCAGTTTATGGGGGACTAGCGGATACAATGAGCAGTTCTTC. Its translation is CASSLWGTSGYNEQFF.